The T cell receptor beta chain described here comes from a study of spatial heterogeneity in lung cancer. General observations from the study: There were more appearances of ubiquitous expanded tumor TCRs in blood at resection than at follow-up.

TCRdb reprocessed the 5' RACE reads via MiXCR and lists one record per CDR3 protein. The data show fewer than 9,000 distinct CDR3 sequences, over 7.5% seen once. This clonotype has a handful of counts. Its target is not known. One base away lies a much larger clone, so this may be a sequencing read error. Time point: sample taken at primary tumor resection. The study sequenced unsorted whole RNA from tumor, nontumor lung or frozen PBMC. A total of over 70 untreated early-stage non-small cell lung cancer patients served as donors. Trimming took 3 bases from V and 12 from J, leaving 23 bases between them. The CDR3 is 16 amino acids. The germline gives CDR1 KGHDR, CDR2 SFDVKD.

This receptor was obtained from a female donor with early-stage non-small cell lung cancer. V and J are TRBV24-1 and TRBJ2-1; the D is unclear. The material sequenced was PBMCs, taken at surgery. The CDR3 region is CATSDDLDLGGYAQFF. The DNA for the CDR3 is TGTGCCACCAGTGATGATCTAGATCTGGGTGGTTATGCGCAGTTCTTC.